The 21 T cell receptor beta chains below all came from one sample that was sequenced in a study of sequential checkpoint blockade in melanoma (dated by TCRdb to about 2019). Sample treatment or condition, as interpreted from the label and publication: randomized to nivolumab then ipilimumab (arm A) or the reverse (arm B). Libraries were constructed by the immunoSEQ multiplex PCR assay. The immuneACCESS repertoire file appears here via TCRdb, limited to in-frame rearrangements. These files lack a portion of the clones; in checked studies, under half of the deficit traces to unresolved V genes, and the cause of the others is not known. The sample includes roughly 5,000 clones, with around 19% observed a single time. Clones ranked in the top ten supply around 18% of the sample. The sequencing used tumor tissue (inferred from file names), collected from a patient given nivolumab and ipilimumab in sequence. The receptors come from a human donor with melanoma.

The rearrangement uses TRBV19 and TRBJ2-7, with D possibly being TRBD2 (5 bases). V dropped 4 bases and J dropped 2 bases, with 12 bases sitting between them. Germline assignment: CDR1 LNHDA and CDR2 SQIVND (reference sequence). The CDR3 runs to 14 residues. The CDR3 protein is CASSKFGLAYEQYF. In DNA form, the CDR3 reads TGTGCCAGTAGTAAATTCGGACTGGCCTACGAGCAGTACTTC.

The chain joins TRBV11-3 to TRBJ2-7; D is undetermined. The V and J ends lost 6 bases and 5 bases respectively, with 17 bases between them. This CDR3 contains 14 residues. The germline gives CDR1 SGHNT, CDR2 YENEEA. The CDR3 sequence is CASRPERDSHEQYF. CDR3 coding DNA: TGTGCCAGCAGACCAGAAAGGGATTCCCACGAGCAGTACTTC.

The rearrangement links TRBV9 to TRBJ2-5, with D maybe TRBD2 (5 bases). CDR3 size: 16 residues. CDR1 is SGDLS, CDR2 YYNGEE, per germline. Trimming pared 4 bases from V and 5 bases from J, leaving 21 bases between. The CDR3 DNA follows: TGTGCCAGCAGCCCCAAAGGACTGCTCGGCCGGGAGACCCAGTACTTC. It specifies CASSPKGLLGRETQYF.

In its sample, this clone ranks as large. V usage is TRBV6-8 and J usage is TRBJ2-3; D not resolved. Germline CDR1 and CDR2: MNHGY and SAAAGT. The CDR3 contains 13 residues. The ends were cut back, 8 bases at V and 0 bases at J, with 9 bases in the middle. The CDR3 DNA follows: TGTGCCAGCTTTATGGATAGCACAGATACGCAGTATTTT. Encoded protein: CASFMDSTDTQYF.

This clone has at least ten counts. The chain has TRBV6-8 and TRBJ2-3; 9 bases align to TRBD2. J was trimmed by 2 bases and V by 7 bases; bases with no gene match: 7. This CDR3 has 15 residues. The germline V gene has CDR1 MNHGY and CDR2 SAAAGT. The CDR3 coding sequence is TGTGCCAGCATTTCGAGACTAGCGGACACAGATACGCAGTATTTT. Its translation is CASISRLADTDTQYF.

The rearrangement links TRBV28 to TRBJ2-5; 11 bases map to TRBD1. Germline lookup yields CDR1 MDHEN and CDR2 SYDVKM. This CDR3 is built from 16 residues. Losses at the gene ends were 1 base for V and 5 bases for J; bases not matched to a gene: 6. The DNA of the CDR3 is TGTGCCAGCAGTTTATATGGACAGGGGGCCGCTGAGACCCAGTACTTC. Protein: CASSLYGQGAAETQYF.

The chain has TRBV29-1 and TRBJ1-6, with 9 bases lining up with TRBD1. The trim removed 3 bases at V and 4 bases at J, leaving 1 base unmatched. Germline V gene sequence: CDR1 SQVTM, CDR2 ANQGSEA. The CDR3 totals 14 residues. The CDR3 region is CSVEDRGYNSPLHF. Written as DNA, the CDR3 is TGCAGCGTTGAGGACAGGGGTTATAATTCACCCCTCCACTTT. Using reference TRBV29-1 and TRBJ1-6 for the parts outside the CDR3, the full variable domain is SAVISQKPSRDICQRGTSLTIQCQVDSQVTMMFWYRQQPGQSLTLIATANQGSEATYESGFVIDKFPISRPNLTFSTLTVSNMSPEDSSIYLCSVEDRGYNSPLHFGNGTRLTVT.

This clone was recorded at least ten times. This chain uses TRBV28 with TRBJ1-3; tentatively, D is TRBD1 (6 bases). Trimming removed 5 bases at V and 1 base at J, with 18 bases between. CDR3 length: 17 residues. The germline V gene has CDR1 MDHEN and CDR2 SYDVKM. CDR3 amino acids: CASSGKGGGLSGNTIYF. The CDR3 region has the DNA TGTGCCAGCAGTGGTAAAGGGGGGGGATTATCTGGAAACACCATATATTTT.

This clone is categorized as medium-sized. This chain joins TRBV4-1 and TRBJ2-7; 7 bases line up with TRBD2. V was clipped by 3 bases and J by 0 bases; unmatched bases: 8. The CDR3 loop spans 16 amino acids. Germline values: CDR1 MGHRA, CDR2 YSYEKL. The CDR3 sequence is CASSQDWGTTSYEQYF. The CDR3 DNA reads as TGCGCCAGCAGCCAGGATTGGGGGACTACCTCCTACGAGCAGTACTTC.

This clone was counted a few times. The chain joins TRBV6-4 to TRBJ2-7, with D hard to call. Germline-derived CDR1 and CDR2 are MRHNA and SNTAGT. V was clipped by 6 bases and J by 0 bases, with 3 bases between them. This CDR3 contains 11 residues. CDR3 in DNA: TGTGCCAGCAGGATCTCCTACGAGCAGTACTTC. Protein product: CASRISYEQYF.

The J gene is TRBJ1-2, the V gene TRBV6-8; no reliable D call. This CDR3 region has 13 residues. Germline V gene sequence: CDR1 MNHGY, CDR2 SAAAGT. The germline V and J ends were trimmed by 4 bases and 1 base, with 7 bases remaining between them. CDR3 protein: CASSFQDNYGYTF. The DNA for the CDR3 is TGTGCCAGCAGTTTCCAGGATAACTATGGCTACACCTTC.

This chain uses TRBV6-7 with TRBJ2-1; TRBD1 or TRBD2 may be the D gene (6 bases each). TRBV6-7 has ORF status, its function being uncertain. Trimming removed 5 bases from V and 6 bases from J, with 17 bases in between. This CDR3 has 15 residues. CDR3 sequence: CASSVFSGGLNEQFF. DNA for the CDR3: TGTGCCAGCAGTGTGTTCTCTGGGGGGCTCAATGAGCAGTTCTTC.

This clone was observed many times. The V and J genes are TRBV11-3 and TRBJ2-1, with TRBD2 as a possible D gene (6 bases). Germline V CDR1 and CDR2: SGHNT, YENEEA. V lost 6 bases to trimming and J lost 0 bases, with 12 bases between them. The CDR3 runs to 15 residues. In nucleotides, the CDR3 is TGTGCCAGCAGTTACCAGCGGGTCTCCTACAATGAGCAGTTCTTC. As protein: CASSYQRVSYNEQFF. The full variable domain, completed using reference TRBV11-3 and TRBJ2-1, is EAGVVQSPRYKIIEKKQPVAFWCNPISGHNTLYWYLQNLGQGPELLIRYENEEAVDDSQLPKDRFSAERLKGVDSTLKIQPAELGDSAVYLCASSYQRVSYNEQFFGPGTRLTVL.

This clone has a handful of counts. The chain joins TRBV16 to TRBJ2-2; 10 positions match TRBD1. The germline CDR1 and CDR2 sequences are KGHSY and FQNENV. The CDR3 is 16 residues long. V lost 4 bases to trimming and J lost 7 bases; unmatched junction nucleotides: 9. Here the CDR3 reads CASSPPGTGAIGELFF. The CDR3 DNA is TGTGCCAGCAGCCCGCCCGGGACAGGGGCTATCGGGGAGCTGTTTTTT. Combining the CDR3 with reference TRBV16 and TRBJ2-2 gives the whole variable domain GEEVAQTPKHLVRGEGQKAKLYCAPIKGHSYVFWYQQVLKNEFKFLISFQNENVFDETGMPKERFSAKCLPNSPCSLEIQATKLEDSAVYFCASSPPGTGAIGELFFGEGSRLTVL.

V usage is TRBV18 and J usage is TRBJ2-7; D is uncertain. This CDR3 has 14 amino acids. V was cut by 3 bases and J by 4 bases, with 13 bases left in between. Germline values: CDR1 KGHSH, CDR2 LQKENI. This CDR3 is CASSPRGAVYEQYF. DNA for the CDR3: TGTGCCAGCTCACCGCGAGGCGCAGTATACGAGCAGTACTTC.

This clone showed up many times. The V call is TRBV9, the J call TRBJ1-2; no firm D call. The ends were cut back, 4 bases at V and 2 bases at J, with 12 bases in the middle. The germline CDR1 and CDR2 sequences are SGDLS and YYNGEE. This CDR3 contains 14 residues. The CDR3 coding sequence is TGTGCCAGCAGCTCATGGACGGTAAACTATGGCTACACCTTC. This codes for CASSSWTVNYGYTF.

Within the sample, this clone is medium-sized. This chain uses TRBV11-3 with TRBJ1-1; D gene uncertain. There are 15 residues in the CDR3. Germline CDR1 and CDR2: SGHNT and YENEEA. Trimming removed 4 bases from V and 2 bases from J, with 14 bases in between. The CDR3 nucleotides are TGTGCCAGCAGCTCAAATGCGGGTTTCAACACTGAAGCTTTCTTT. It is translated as CASSSNAGFNTEAFF.

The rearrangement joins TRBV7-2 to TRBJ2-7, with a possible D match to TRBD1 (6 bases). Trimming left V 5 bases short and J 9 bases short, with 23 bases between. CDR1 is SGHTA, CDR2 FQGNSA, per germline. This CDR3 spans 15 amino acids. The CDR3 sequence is CASSIDRRGSLRQYF. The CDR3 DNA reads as TGTGCCAGCAGCATCGACAGAAGGGGGTCGTTGAGGCAGTACTTC.

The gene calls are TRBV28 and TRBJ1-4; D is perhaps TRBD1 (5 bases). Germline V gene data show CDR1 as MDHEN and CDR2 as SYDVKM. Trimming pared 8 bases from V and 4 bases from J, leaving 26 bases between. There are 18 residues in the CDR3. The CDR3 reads CASRPFPGFEGINEKLFF. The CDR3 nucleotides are TGTGCCAGCCGACCCTTTCCAGGGTTCGAGGGGATTAATGAAAAACTGTTTTTT. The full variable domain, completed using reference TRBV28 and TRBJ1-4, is DVKVTQSSRYLVKRTGEKVFLECVQDMDHENMFWYRQDPGLGLRLIYFSYDVKMKEKGDIPEGYSVSREKKERFSLILESASTNQTSMYLCASRPFPGFEGINEKLFFGSGTQLSVL.

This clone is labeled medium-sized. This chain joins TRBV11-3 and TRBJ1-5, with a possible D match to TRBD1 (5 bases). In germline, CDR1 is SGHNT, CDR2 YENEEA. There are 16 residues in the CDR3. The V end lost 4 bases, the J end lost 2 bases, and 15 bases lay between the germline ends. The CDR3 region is CASSSTLMGGNQPQHF. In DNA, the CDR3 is TGTGCCAGCAGCTCGACCCTTATGGGGGGCAATCAGCCCCAGCATTTT.

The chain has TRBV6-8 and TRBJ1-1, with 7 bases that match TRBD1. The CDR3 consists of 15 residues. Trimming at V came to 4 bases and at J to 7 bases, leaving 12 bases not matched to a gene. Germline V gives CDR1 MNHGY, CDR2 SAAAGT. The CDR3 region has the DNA TGTGCCAGCAGTTCCGCCGGACAGGAAAGGATTGAAGCTTTCTTT. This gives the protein CASSSAGQERIEAFF.